The 9 T cell receptor beta chains presented below share a single source sample, sequenced in a study of patients and donors after allogeneic stem cell transplantation. TCRdb redid the calling of the RT-PCR reads with MiXCR, one entry per CDR3 protein. The table lists about 960,000 distinct CDR3 sequences, over 15% of them singletons. Material: blood, either unsorted or a sorted T cell fraction (not recorded which). The origin of the receptors is a human donor who was either an allogeneic HSCT recipient or a stem cell or donor lymphocyte infusion donor (not recorded which). It is not recorded whose cells these are; they may come from a transplant donor.

This clonotype has more than one count but fewer than ten. This sequence joins TRBV6-6 and TRBJ1-6, with D hard to call. Trimming removed 4 bases at V and 8 bases at J, with 6 bases between. The germline CDR1 and CDR2 sequences are MNHNY and SVGAGI (reference sequence). This CDR3 contains 12 residues. Here the CDR3 DNA reads TGTGCCAGCAGTTTTCAGCATTCACCCCTCCACTTT. Protein product: CASSFQHSPLHF.

This clonotype was found a few times. V usage is TRBV12-3 or TRBV12-4 and J usage is TRBJ2-3; the D is unclear. Trimming stripped 5 bases from V and 3 bases from J, with 12 bases between. CDR3 length equals 14 residues. The CDR3 loop is CASSPGLLTDTQYF. The DNA of the CDR3 is TGTGCCAGCAGTCCTGGATTATTGACAGATACGCAGTATTTT.

This clonotype has just a few counts. The chain is built from TRBV10-3 and TRBJ2-7; TRBD2 might be the D (5 bases). CDR3 length: 15 amino acids. Germline V gene sequence: CDR1 ENHRY, CDR2 SYGVKD. V lost 0 bases and J lost 3, with 12 bases in between. The CDR3 protein is CAISESRVVSYEQYF. The CDR3 DNA sequence: TGTGCCATCAGTGAGTCGAGGGTAGTGAGCTACGAGCAGTACTTC.

J is TRBJ1-2 and V is TRBV4-1, with 9 bases that match TRBD1. CDR3 length: 15 amino acids. CDR1 and CDR2 (germline): MGHRA, YSYEKL. V shed 7 bases, J shed 2 bases, and the junction held 8 bases outside the gene matches. CDR3 DNA sequence: TGCGCCAGCATTGGGACAGGGCCTCGGAACTATGGCTACACCTTC. The encoded protein is CASIGTGPRNYGYTF.

The rearrangement joins TRBV7-2 to TRBJ2-1; weak D call: TRBD2 (5 bases). CDR1 is SGHTA and CDR2 is FQGNSA in the germline V gene. The CDR3 has 15 residues. The V gene lost 1 base and the J gene lost 9 bases, with 16 bases spanning the gap. CDR3 loop: CASSLGERLAGEQFF. CDR3 nucleotide sequence: TGTGCCAGCAGCTTAGGGGAAAGGCTAGCCGGTGAGCAGTTCTTC.

This clonotype was observed a few times. J is TRBJ2-7 and V is TRBV7-2; TRBD1 agrees at 7 bases. The CDR3 totals 14 residues. The ends lost 4 bases at V and 2 bases at J; junction bases unmatched: 5. Germline values: CDR1 SGHTA, CDR2 FQGNSA. The CDR3 sequence is CASSSRQGAYEQYF. CDR3 DNA: TGTGCCAGCAGCTCTCGACAGGGCGCCTACGAGCAGTACTTC.

The chain couples TRBV18 to TRBJ1-2; 11 nucleotides align to TRBD1. J was trimmed by 3 bases and V by 6 bases; bases with no gene match: 6. This CDR3 spans 15 amino acids. Germline V lookup: CDR1 KGHSH, CDR2 LQKENI. CDR3 loop: CASSPDRGQDYGYTF. The CDR3, as DNA: TGTGCCAGCTCGCCGGACAGGGGGCAGGACTATGGCTACACCTTC.

This rearrangement joins TRBV11-2 to TRBJ2-7, with TRBD1 as a possible D gene (6 bases). The CDR3 totals 14 residues. Germline V gene lookup returns CDR1 SGHAT and CDR2 FQNNGV. Deletions cut 5 bases from V and 4 bases from J, with 15 bases between. DNA for the CDR3: TGTGCCAGCAGCCCCTTGGGGGCCCTTTACGAGCAGTACTTC. Protein product: CASSPLGALYEQYF.

This clonotype has only a few counts. The chain is built from TRBV4-2 and TRBJ2-3, with 8 bases matching TRBD2. In germline, CDR1 is LGHNA, CDR2 YNFKEQ. The junction had 17 bases not matched to a gene; V was cut back by 1 base and J by 2 bases. The CDR3 sequence is 20 residues long. This CDR3 is CASSQGGGLWRGANTDTQYF. CDR3 sequence (DNA): TGTGCCAGCAGCCAAGGAGGGGGGTTATGGCGGGGGGCCAACACAGATACGCAGTATTTT.